This entry features one TCR beta chain sequence. This clone was counted a single time. What antigen it recognizes has not been identified. No base quality values were provided; no much bigger clone lies one nucleotide off. Relative to germline, V is 11 bases shorter and J is 3 bases shorter, with 14 bases between their ends. The CDR3 sequence holds 12 residues, the cysteine and phenylalanine included. The DNA shown is the 36-base CDR3, in frame from base 1. The germline V gene sets CDR1 to ENHRY and CDR2 to SYGVKD. To sequence the TCRbeta CDR3 region, genomic DNA was isolated from the sorted cells. The immunoSEQ Assay was used to sequence the TCRbeta CDR3 regions. TCRdb provides this immuneACCESS table in a form limited to in-frame rearrangements. Some clones are lacking; in checked studies, under half of them reflect an unresolved V gene, and why the rest are absent is not known. This sample has some 80,000 clones in its table, and 80% to 95% of those were observed once. The top ten constitute around 0.65% of the sample.

Patients with a history of autoimmune disease or receiving systemic immunosuppression were excluded from the trial. Peripheral blood for TCR sequencing was collected from all dose cohorts at baseline, on cycle 4 day 1, and on cycle 7 day 1. The samples were drawn from a first-in-human, open-label, multicenter phase I dose-escalation trial of ivuxolimab. Adults with locally advanced or metastatic melanoma, renal cell, hepatocellular, or head and neck squamous cell carcinoma were enrolled in the trial. CD4+ and CD8+ T cells were sorted separately from peripheral blood before TCR sequencing. The sample is drawn from a study of OX40 agonist ivuxolimab in advanced cancers. In the study overall: Ivuxolimab, which targeted the costimulatory receptor OX40 (CD134), was an agonistic, fully human IgG2 monoclonal antibody. Intravenous ivuxolimab was administered to patients every 2 weeks at six dose levels: 0.01, 0.1, 0.3, 1.5, 3 and 10 mg/kg. Of the 50 to 55 patients in dose escalation, about 20 had hepatocellular carcinoma, roughly 15 had melanoma, 9 had renal cell carcinoma and 9 had head and neck cancer. In the dose-escalation cohort, nearly 85% of patients were male, and the mean age was roughly 60 years with a range of about 20 to 79. Patients were allowed to have had prior anti-PD-1, anti-PD-L1 or anti-CTLA-4 therapy, and 40% of the dose-escalation patients had been treated with checkpoint inhibitors. Partial responses were achieved by three dose-escalation patients, of whom one had hepatocellular carcinoma and two had cutaneous melanoma. Peripheral TCRbeta sequencing aimed to test whether ivuxolimab altered TCR sequence diversity and caused clonal T-cell expansion. The monotherapy dose-escalation portion (N = 52 patients) of the phase I ivuxolimab trial is reported in the paper. Study-wide conclusions, independent of this receptor: Low levels of normalized T-cell clonal expansion were also seen in some patients who did not respond. After ivuxolimab, expanded clones were on average more numerous among CD8+ T cells than among CD4+ T cells. In partial responders in the 0.1-3.0 mg/kg groups, normalized peripheral clonal expansion was found to be among the lowest, especially among CD8+ T cells. At doses from 0.1 to 3.0 mg/kg, clonal expansion was seen in both CD4+ and CD8+ blood T cells between baseline and week 6. Which antigens the clonally expanded peripheral T cells were specific for was not determined.

Sequenced material: CD4+ or CD8+ T cells sorted from blood, taken in a trial of the OX40 agonist ivuxolimab. The sequence links TRBV10-3 to TRBJ2-7; the D match is possibly TRBD1 or TRBD2, with 5 bases aligned in each. The source is an adult with an advanced solid tumor such as melanoma, head and neck, liver or kidney cancer. The CDR3 region reads CALRQGDYEQYF. The DNA sequence reads TGTGCCCTTCGGCAGGGAGACTACGAGCAGTACTTC.